This note documents a single TCR beta chain sequence. Some clones are missing from TCRdb's copy, which holds only in-frame ones; the method was immunoSEQ multiplex PCR. This table holds approximately 88,000 clones, about 93% found once. These data come from a study of blood T cell repertoires in COVID-19. This CDR3 region has 15 residues. Trimming pared 1 base from V and 3 bases from J, leaving 12 bases between. Germline V gene data show CDR1 as SEHNR and CDR2 as FQNEAQ (reference sequence). The TCR comes from a woman between 45 and 65 years old in a cohort sampled during active COVID-19. The V call is TRBV7-9, the J call TRBJ2-5; D gene ambiguous. Sequencing was carried out using peripheral blood. The CDR3 nucleotides are TGTGCCAGCAGCTTAGGCAGGTACCACAAAGAGACCCAGTACTTC. This codes for CASSLGRYHKETQYF. Full variable domain (outside the CDR3, taken from reference TRBV7-9 and TRBJ2-5): DTGVSQNPRHKITKRGQNVTFRCDPISEHNRLYWYRQTLGQGPEFLTYFQNEAQLEKSRLLSDRFSAERPKGSFSTLEIQRTEQGDSAMYLCASSLGRYHKETQYFGPGTRLLVL.